A selection of T cell receptor beta chains follows, all from one sample in a study of T-cell reconstitution after alpha-beta-depleted transplantation in children. Via MiXCR, TCRdb re-called the PCR reads, giving one row per CDR3 protein. The data show approximately 30,000 distinct CDR3 sequences, with about 7% seen just once and around 25% held by the top ten. The sequencing here drew on peripheral blood, taken 60 days after TCRalphabeta/CD19-depleted stem cell transplant. These receptors came from a child in the first two years of life who had a stem cell transplant for acute myeloid leukemia, so the T cells may come from the graft donor. CDR3s include the opening cysteine and the closing phenylalanine or tryptophan. The D gene is left open where the match is weak. Only part of the rows carry a size: once, few, many, or a class if the clone is expanded.

clone_size: many
j_call: TRBJ2-3
v_call: TRBV4-3
d_call: -
cdr3_nt: TGCGCCAGCAGCCAAGAATGGAGGGCTGGAGATACGCAGTATTTT
cdr3_aa: CASSQEWRAGDTQYF

clone_size: many
j_call: TRBJ2-3
v_call: TRBV5-1
d_call: TRBD2
cdr3_nt: TGCGCCAGCAGCCTACCGTCTAGCGGGGGCACAGATACGCAGTATTTT
cdr3_aa: CASSLPSSGGTDTQYF

clone_size: -
j_call: TRBJ2-3
v_call: TRBV6-1
d_call: TRBD1
cdr3_nt: TGTGCCAGCAGCTTTAGGGGGCGGTGGACAGATACGCAGTATTTT
cdr3_aa: CASSFRGRWTDTQYF

clone_size: many
j_call: TRBJ2-1
v_call: TRBV7-8
d_call: TRBD2
cdr3_nt: TGTGCCAGCAGCTTAGGCCCGGGACTAGCGGGATACAATGAGCAGTTCTTC
cdr3_aa: CASSLGPGLAGYNEQFF

clone_size: many
j_call: TRBJ2-5
v_call: TRBV5-5
d_call: -
cdr3_nt: TGTGCCAGCAGCTTGGTCGGAGATAGACCGCTCCAAGAGACCCAGTACTTC
cdr3_aa: CASSLVGDRPLQETQYF

clone_size: many
j_call: TRBJ2-3
v_call: TRBV11-2
d_call: -
cdr3_nt: TGTGCCAGCAGCCCCCGCCCCGGGGGGCGTATAGATACGCAGTATTTT
cdr3_aa: CASSPRPGGRIDTQYF

clone_size: many
j_call: TRBJ2-2
v_call: TRBV5-1
d_call: TRBD1
cdr3_nt: TGCGCCAGCAGCTTGATCGGGACAGGGTCGATGAACACCGGGGAGCTGTTTTTT
cdr3_aa: CASSLIGTGSMNTGELFF

clone_size: many
j_call: TRBJ2-2
v_call: TRBV30
d_call: -
cdr3_nt: TGTGCCTGGAGGGGGACAACGAACACCGGGGAGCTGTTTTTT
cdr3_aa: CAWRGTTNTGELFF

clone_size: many
j_call: TRBJ2-4
v_call: TRBV27
d_call: TRBD1
cdr3_nt: TGTGCCAGCAGTCCTTCGGGACAGAGGAACATTCAGTACTTC
cdr3_aa: CASSPSGQRNIQYF

clone_size: many
j_call: TRBJ1-5
v_call: TRBV24-1
d_call: -
cdr3_nt: TGTGCCACCAGTGCAGGGGCGGGCAATCAGCCCCAGCATTTT
cdr3_aa: CATSAGAGNQPQHF

clone_size: -
j_call: TRBJ2-3
v_call: TRBV12-3/TRBV12-4
d_call: -
cdr3_nt: TGTGCCAGCAGTTTAGCGTCGTTTAAAGGGTGGCAGTACACAGATACGCAGTATTTT
cdr3_aa: CASSLASFKGWQYTDTQYF

clone_size: many
j_call: TRBJ2-6
v_call: TRBV4-1
d_call: -
cdr3_nt: TGCGCCAGCAGCCAAATACACATTTCCACTGGGGCCAACGTCCTGACTTTC
cdr3_aa: CASSQIHISTGANVLTF

clone_size: many
j_call: TRBJ1-1
v_call: TRBV30
d_call: -
cdr3_nt: TGTGCCTGGAGTATCGGGACGGGGAGCACTGAAGCTTTCTTT
cdr3_aa: CAWSIGTGSTEAFF

clone_size: many
j_call: TRBJ2-7
v_call: TRBV7-9
d_call: -
cdr3_nt: TGTGCCAGCAGCTCCCCGGGACTCCCTTACGAGCAGTACTTC
cdr3_aa: CASSSPGLPYEQYF

clone_size: many
j_call: TRBJ1-2
v_call: TRBV4-3
d_call: -
cdr3_nt: TGCGCCAGCAGCCAGGCGGCCCAGCGGGGCTACACCTTC
cdr3_aa: CASSQAAQRGYTF

clone_size: many
j_call: TRBJ2-3
v_call: TRBV5-1
d_call: -
cdr3_nt: TGCGCCAGCAGATTCCTATCCACTCGCACAGATACGCAGTATTTT
cdr3_aa: CASRFLSTRTDTQYF

clone_size: many
j_call: TRBJ2-5
v_call: TRBV2
d_call: TRBD2
cdr3_nt: TGTGCCAGCACCAAAGGAGCGGGGGGGCGCCGGGAGACCCAGTACTTC
cdr3_aa: CASTKGAGGRRETQYF

clone_size: many
j_call: TRBJ2-3
v_call: TRBV4-2
d_call: TRBD1
cdr3_nt: TGTGCCAGCAGCCAAGACCGGGACAGCCCCCATACGCAGTATTTT
cdr3_aa: CASSQDRDSPHTQYF

clone_size: many
j_call: TRBJ2-2
v_call: TRBV4-3
d_call: TRBD1
cdr3_nt: TGCGCCAGCAGCCAAGATCGGAAGGGGGCGTACACCGGGGAGCTGTTTTTT
cdr3_aa: CASSQDRKGAYTGELFF

clone_size: many
j_call: TRBJ2-5
v_call: TRBV7-9
d_call: -
cdr3_nt: TGTGCCAGCAACCCTTGGACAGCTCAAGAGACCCAGTACTTC
cdr3_aa: CASNPWTAQETQYF

clone_size: many
j_call: TRBJ2-1
v_call: TRBV4-3
d_call: TRBD2
cdr3_nt: TGCGCCAGCAGCCCCGACCCCCTAGCGGAGCCCTACAATGAGCAGTTCTTC
cdr3_aa: CASSPDPLAEPYNEQFF

clone_size: many
j_call: TRBJ2-3
v_call: TRBV7-9
d_call: -
cdr3_nt: TGTGCCAGCAGCAGCACTACAACTAGTACAGATACGCAGTATTTT
cdr3_aa: CASSSTTTSTDTQYF

clone_size: many
j_call: TRBJ2-7
v_call: TRBV20-1
d_call: TRBD1
cdr3_nt: TGCAGTGCTCCACCTACCGACAGGGGCGGCTACGAGCAGTACTTC
cdr3_aa: CSAPPTDRGGYEQYF

clone_size: many
j_call: TRBJ2-3
v_call: TRBV5-1
d_call: -
cdr3_nt: TGCGCCAGCAGCTTGGCCGAGCAGAGCACAGATACGCAGTATTTT
cdr3_aa: CASSLAEQSTDTQYF

clone_size: few
j_call: TRBJ2-7
v_call: TRBV5-4
d_call: TRBD1
cdr3_nt: TGTGCCAGCAGCGGTGACAGGGGTCGGCGGCAGTACTTC
cdr3_aa: CASSGDRGRRQYF

clone_size: many
j_call: TRBJ1-4
v_call: TRBV4-3
d_call: -
cdr3_nt: TGCGCCAGCAGCCAAGGTGAAGTTTACCGTAATGAAAAACTGTTTTTT
cdr3_aa: CASSQGEVYRNEKLFF

clone_size: many
j_call: TRBJ2-4
v_call: TRBV7-2
d_call: TRBD1
cdr3_nt: TGTGCCAGCAGCTTAACCAGGGGGCGAGCCAAAAACATTCAGTACTTC
cdr3_aa: CASSLTRGRAKNIQYF

clone_size: many
j_call: TRBJ2-5
v_call: TRBV6-2/TRBV6-3
d_call: TRBD2
cdr3_nt: TGTGCCAGCAGTAGACTAGCGCTCCAAGAGACCCAGTACTTC
cdr3_aa: CASSRLALQETQYF

clone_size: many
j_call: TRBJ2-1
v_call: TRBV12-3/TRBV12-4
d_call: TRBD2
cdr3_nt: TGTGCCAGCAGGATGAATAGCGGGATCGTCCATGAGCAGTTCTTC
cdr3_aa: CASRMNSGIVHEQFF

clone_size: many
j_call: TRBJ2-3
v_call: TRBV30
d_call: -
cdr3_nt: TGTGCCTCTTGGACAGATACGCAGTATTTT
cdr3_aa: CASWTDTQYF

clone_size: many
j_call: TRBJ2-7
v_call: TRBV5-1
d_call: TRBD2
cdr3_nt: TGCGCCAGCAGCTTGGAGTCCGGGGGGACCTACGAGCAGTACTTC
cdr3_aa: CASSLESGGTYEQYF

clone_size: many
j_call: TRBJ2-1
v_call: TRBV9
d_call: -
cdr3_nt: TGTGCCAGCAGCGTAGTTGGGCACCTACTTTACAATGAGCAGTTCTTC
cdr3_aa: CASSVVGHLLYNEQFF

clone_size: many
j_call: TRBJ2-7
v_call: TRBV6-6
d_call: -
cdr3_nt: TGTGCCAGCAGTTACCGATACGAGCAGTACTTC
cdr3_aa: CASSYRYEQYF

clone_size: many
j_call: TRBJ2-5
v_call: TRBV7-9
d_call: -
cdr3_nt: TGTGCCAGCAGACAGGGTCGGGCAGAGACCCAGTACTTC
cdr3_aa: CASRQGRAETQYF

clone_size: many
j_call: TRBJ2-3
v_call: TRBV12-3/TRBV12-4
d_call: -
cdr3_nt: TGTGCCAGCAGTTCGGGGGGCAGGGATACGCAGTATTTT
cdr3_aa: CASSSGGRDTQYF

clone_size: many
j_call: TRBJ2-3
v_call: TRBV13
d_call: TRBD2
cdr3_nt: TGTGCCAGCAGCCCCAAGAAGCGGGGTCGGAGCACAGATACGCAGTATTTT
cdr3_aa: CASSPKKRGRSTDTQYF

clone_size: many
j_call: TRBJ2-1
v_call: TRBV7-2
d_call: TRBD2
cdr3_nt: TGTGCCAGCAGCTTAGGACTAGCCGATGAGCAGTTCTTC
cdr3_aa: CASSLGLADEQFF

clone_size: many
j_call: TRBJ1-3
v_call: TRBV10-2
d_call: -
cdr3_nt: TGCGCCAGCAGTACGGGGACTTCTGGAAACACCATATATTTT
cdr3_aa: CASSTGTSGNTIYF

clone_size: many
j_call: TRBJ2-7
v_call: TRBV25-1
d_call: -
cdr3_nt: TGTGCCAGCAGTCTCAGGGGTAGGTCCTACGAGCAGTACTTC
cdr3_aa: CASSLRGRSYEQYF

clone_size: -
j_call: TRBJ1-1
v_call: TRBV24-1
d_call: -
cdr3_nt: TGTGGCGCCAGTGATTTAATGAACACTGAAGCTTTCTTT
cdr3_aa: CGASDLMNTEAFF

clone_size: many
j_call: TRBJ1-1
v_call: TRBV4-3
d_call: -
cdr3_nt: TGCGCCAGCAGCCAGGGAGTCAGGAACACTGAAGCTTTCTTT
cdr3_aa: CASSQGVRNTEAFF

clone_size: many
j_call: TRBJ2-7
v_call: TRBV5-8
d_call: -
cdr3_nt: TGTGCCAGCGAATACCGGGACCCCCGGGACGAGCAGTACTTC
cdr3_aa: CASEYRDPRDEQYF